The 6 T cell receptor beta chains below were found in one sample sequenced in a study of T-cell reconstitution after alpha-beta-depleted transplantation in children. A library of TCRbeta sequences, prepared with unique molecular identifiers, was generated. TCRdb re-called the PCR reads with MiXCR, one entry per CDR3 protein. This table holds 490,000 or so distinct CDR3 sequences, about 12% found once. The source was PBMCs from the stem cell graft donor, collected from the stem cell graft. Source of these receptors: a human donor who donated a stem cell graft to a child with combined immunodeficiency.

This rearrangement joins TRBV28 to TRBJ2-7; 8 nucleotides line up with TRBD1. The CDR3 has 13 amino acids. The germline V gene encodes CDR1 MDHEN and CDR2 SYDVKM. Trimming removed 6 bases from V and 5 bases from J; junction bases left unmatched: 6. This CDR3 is CASRSRGRDEQYF. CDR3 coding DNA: TGTGCCAGCAGATCCAGGGGGCGGGACGAGCAGTACTTC.

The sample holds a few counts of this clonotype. Here the CDR3 DNA reads TGCAGCGTTTTGACCCTGCGAGAGTTCGAGACCCAGTACTTC. Encoded protein: CSVLTLREFETQYF. The chain carries TRBV29-1 and TRBJ2-5; D gene unclear. The CDR3 loop spans 14 amino acids. CDR1 is SQVTM and CDR2 is ANQGSEA in the germline V gene. V gave up 5 bases and J gave up 5 bases, with 18 bases separating them.

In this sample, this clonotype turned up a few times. The CDR3 sequence is CASSLDRGLGYGYTF. The CDR3 nucleotides are TGTGCCAGCAGCTTGGATCGGGGCTTGGGGTATGGCTACACCTTC. The V gene is TRBV5-6, the J gene TRBJ1-2; maybe TRBD1 (5 bases). The CDR3 contains 15 residues. Trimming shortened V by 0 bases and J by 5 bases, and 14 bases separated the two germline ends. Germline-derived CDR1 and CDR2 are SGHDT and YYEEEE.

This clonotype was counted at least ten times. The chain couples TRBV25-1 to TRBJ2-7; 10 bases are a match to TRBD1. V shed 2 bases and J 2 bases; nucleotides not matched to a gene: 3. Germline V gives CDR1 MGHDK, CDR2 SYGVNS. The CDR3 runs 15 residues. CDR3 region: CASSEPGTGAYEQYF. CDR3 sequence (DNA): TGTGCCAGCAGTGAACCCGGGACAGGGGCCTACGAGCAGTACTTC.

The DNA of the CDR3 is TGTGCTAGTGGGACTAGCGGGATCTATTATAGAGGTGAGCAGTTCTTC. Its protein product is CASGTSGIYYRGEQFF. The chain recombines TRBV12-5 with TRBJ2-1; 11 bases agree with TRBD2. The V and J ends lost 6 bases and 9 bases, in that order; junction bases with no gene match: 13. Looked up from germline, CDR1 is LGHNT and CDR2 is FRNRAP. The CDR3 has 16 amino acids.

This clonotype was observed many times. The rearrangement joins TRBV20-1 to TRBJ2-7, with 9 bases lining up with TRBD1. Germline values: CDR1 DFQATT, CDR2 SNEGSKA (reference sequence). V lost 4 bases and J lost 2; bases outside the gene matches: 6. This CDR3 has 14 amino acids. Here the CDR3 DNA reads TGCAGTGCTATGCCGGGACAGGGCACCTACGAGCAGTACTTC. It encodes CSAMPGQGTYEQYF.